This passage covers 10 T cell receptor beta chains from one sample sequenced in a study of T cells in Graves' hyperthyroidism and ophthalmopathy (dated by TCRdb to between 2017 and 2020). The method was multiplex PCR. The data were produced on an Illumina HiSeq 2000. Amplification of TCR beta CDR3 regions was carried out from RNA transcripts. The TCR CDR3 was subjected to a first round of RT-PCR using the HTBI primer set and the Qiagen OneStep RT-PCR kit. The public sequencing data were trimmed at Q25 with fastp and processed into clonotypes with MiXCR by TCRdb, which kept only in-frame beta chains. Under each unique CDR3 protein, matching rows form one entry showing the most common genes and DNA. The sample records about 520,000 distinct CDR3 sequences, 24% of which are singletons. The ten most abundant clones make up over 9% of the sample. The specimen sequenced was blood. These receptors were taken from a woman aged 25 to 39 with Graves' ophthalmopathy.

This clonotype has at least ten counts. The V and J genes are TRBV6-1 and TRBJ1-3; no firm D call. The ends were cut back, 4 bases at V and 5 bases at J, with 12 bases in the middle. CDR1 is MNHNS and CDR2 is SASEGT in the germline V gene. The CDR3 runs to 14 residues. The CDR3 loop reads CASSGTHLRNTIYF. The CDR3 bases are TGTGCCAGCAGTGGGACCCATCTGAGAAACACCATATATTTT.

This clonotype was seen repeatedly, ten times or more. The gene calls are TRBV9 and TRBJ1-1; unclear D gene. Germline-derived CDR1 and CDR2 are SGDLS and YYNGEE. Trimming shortened V by 0 bases and J by 6 bases, and 9 bases separated the two germline ends. The CDR3 runs to 13 residues. The CDR3 spells CASSVGGGAEAFF. CDR3 coding DNA: TGTGCCAGCAGCGTAGGTGGTGGCGCTGAAGCTTTCTTT.

This clonotype showed up many times. The chain links TRBV27 to TRBJ2-7; TRBD2 agrees at 7 bases. The CDR3 is 16 amino acids. Germline-derived CDR1 and CDR2 are MNHEY and SMNVEV (reference sequence). J gave up 2 bases and V 3 bases, and 10 bases lay outside the gene matches. The chain's CDR3 is CASSFEGDGGTYEQYF. The CDR3 region has the DNA TGTGCCAGCAGTTTTGAAGGAGACGGGGGGACCTACGAGCAGTACTTC.

This chain joins TRBV7-2 and TRBJ2-5; TRBD1 is a possible D gene (5 bases). CDR1 and CDR2 (germline): SGHTA, FQGNSA. Trimming pared 2 bases from V and 4 bases from J, leaving 11 bases between. The CDR3 covers 14 residues. Here the CDR3 reads CASSLFRVSETQYF. CDR3 DNA sequence: TGTGCCAGCAGCTTATTCAGGGTTTCAGAGACCCAGTACTTC. Combining the CDR3 with reference TRBV7-2 and TRBJ2-5 gives the whole variable domain GAGVSQSPSNKVTEKGKDVELRCDPISGHTALYWYRQSLGQGLEFLIYFQGNSAPDKSGLPSDRFSAERTGGSVSTLTIQRTQQEDSAVYLCASSLFRVSETQYFGPGTRLLVL.

This clonotype was detected ten times or more. This chain links TRBV28 with TRBJ2-7; D gene unclear. Trimming took 4 bases from V and 4 from J, leaving 11 bases between them. Germline V gene sequence: CDR1 MDHEN, CDR2 SYDVKM. This CDR3 comprises 13 residues. This CDR3 reads CASSSQVLYEQYF. DNA for the CDR3: TGTGCCAGCAGTTCGCAGGTTTTATACGAGCAGTACTTC.

This clonotype was detected ten times or more. This chain links TRBV28 with TRBJ2-2; D not certain. Trimming cost V 6 bases and J 1 base, with 9 bases left between them. The V gene's germline CDR1 is MDHEN and CDR2 SYDVKM. The length of the CDR3 is 14 residues. This chain's CDR3 is CASSQIGNTGELFF. The CDR3 bases are TGTGCCAGCAGCCAAATAGGGAACACCGGGGAGCTGTTTTTT.

This clonotype was counted between two and nine times. V is TRBV12-3 or TRBV12-4 and J is TRBJ2-5, with D tentatively TRBD1 or TRBD2 (5 bases each). The ends were cut back, 3 bases at V and 5 bases at J, with 13 bases in the middle. The CDR3 is 14 residues long. CDR3 in DNA: TGTGCCAGCAGTTTTTCAGGGAGCATGGAGACCCAGTACTTC. Amino acid sequence: CASSFSGSMETQYF.

This clonotype appeared many times. The chain uses TRBV2 and TRBJ1-1; 12 positions agree with TRBD1. Germline-derived CDR1 and CDR2 are SNHLY and FYNNEI. Losses at the gene ends were 4 bases for V and 10 bases for J; bases not matched to a gene: 13. This CDR3 comprises 16 residues. CDR3 sequence: CASSASRDRGLKGAFF. Here the CDR3 DNA reads TGTGCCAGCAGTGCCTCTCGGGACAGGGGGCTTAAAGGAGCTTTCTTT.

There are many counts of this clonotype. In DNA form, the CDR3 reads TGTGCCAGTAGTATATCAGGAGGGGACAATCAGCCCCAGCATTTT. Translating gives CASSISGGDNQPQHF. The chain is built from TRBV19 and TRBJ1-5; TRBD1 might be the D (5 bases). The CDR3 contains 15 residues. V lost 2 bases and J 3 bases, leaving 11 bases between the germline ends. Germline V gene lookup returns CDR1 LNHDA and CDR2 SQIVND (reference sequence). Combining the CDR3 with reference TRBV19 and TRBJ1-5 gives the whole variable domain DGGITQSPKYLFRKEGQNVTLSCEQNLNHDAMYWYRQDPGQGLRLIYYSQIVNDFQKGDIAEGYSVSREKKESFPLTVTSAQKNPTAFYLCASSISGGDNQPQHFGDGTRLSIL.

The V gene is TRBV6-1, the J gene TRBJ2-2, with 7 bases aligning to TRBD1. The CDR3 length is 14 residues. Germline CDR1 reads MNHNS; CDR2 reads SASEGT. With V trimmed by 6 bases and J by 3 bases, 4 bases remained unmatched. The CDR3 sequence is CASRNQGDTGELFF. CDR3 in DNA: TGTGCCAGCAGAAACCAGGGGGACACCGGGGAGCTGTTTTTT.